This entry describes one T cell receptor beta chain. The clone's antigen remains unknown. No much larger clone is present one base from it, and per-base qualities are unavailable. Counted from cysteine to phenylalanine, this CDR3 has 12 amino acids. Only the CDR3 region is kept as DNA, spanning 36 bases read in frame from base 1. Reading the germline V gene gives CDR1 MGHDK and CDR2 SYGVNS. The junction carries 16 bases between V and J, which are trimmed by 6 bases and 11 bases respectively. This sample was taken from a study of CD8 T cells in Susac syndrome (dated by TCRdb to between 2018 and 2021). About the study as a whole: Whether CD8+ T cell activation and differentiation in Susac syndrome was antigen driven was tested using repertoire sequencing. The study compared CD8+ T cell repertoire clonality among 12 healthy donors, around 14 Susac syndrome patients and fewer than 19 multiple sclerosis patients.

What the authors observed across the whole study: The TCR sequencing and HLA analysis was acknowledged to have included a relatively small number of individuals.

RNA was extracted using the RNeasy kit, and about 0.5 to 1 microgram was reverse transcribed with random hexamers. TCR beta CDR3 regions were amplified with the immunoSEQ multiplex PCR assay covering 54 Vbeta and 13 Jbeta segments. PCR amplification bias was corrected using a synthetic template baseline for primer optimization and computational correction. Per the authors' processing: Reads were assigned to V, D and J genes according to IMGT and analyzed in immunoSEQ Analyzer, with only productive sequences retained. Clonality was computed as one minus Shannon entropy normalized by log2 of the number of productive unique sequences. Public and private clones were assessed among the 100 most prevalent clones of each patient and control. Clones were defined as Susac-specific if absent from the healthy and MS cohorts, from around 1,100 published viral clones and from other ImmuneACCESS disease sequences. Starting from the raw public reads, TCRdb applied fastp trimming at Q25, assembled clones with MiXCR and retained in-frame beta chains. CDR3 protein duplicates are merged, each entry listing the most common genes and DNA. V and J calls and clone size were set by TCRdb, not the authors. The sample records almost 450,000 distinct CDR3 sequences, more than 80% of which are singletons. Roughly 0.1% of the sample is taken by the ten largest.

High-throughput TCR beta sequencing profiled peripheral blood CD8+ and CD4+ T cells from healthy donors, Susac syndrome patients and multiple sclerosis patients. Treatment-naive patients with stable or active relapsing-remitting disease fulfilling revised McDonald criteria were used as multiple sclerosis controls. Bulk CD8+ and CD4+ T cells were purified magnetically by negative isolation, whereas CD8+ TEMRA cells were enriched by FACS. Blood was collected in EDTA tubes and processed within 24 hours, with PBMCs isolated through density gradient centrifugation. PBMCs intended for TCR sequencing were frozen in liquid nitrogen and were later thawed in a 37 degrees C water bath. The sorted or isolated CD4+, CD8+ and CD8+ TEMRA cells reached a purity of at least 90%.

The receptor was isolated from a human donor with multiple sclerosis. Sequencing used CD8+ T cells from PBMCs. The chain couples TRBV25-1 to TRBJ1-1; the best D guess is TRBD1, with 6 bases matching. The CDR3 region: CASRMDSQEAFF. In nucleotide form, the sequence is TGTGCCAGCAGGATGGACAGCCAGGAGGCTTTCTTT.